Presented here are 20 T cell receptor beta chains from one specimen sequenced in a study of shared clonotypes between healthy human individuals. Profiling relied on immunoSEQ multiplex PCR, and the TCRdb table lists in-frame clones only, not all of them. Of under 1,900,000 clones listed, just under 99% are singletons. Sequenced sample: naive CD4+ T cells sorted from blood. Subset indicated: CD45RA+ positively selected. The receptors derive from a man younger than 45 in good health.

The genes are TRBV7-2 and TRBJ1-1; no clear D gene. V was cut by 0 bases and J by 3 bases, with 5 bases left in between. The CDR3 has 13 amino acids. Looked up from germline, CDR1 is SGHTA and CDR2 is FQGNSA. CDR3 protein: CASSLAGDTEAFF. The DNA of the CDR3 is TGTGCCAGCAGCTTAGCCGGGGACACTGAAGCTTTCTTT.

This clone is a singleton in its sample. The CDR3 nucleotides read TGCGCCAGCGGGTCGTGGCCAACAGATACGCAGTATTTT. Translating gives CASGSWPTDTQYF. The rearrangement joins TRBV5-1 to TRBJ2-3; D is unclear. From germline, CDR1 is SGHRS and CDR2 YFSETQ. The ends were cut back, 7 bases at V and 3 bases at J, with 12 bases in the middle. The CDR3 spans 13 residues.

The chain combines TRBV7-9 with TRBJ2-1; D unclear. CDR1 and CDR2 from the germline V gene are SEHNR and FQNEAQ (reference sequence). V dropped 2 bases and J dropped 8 bases, with 7 bases sitting between them. CDR3 length: 12 amino acids. The CDR3 sequence: CASSLRRDEQFF. The DNA of the CDR3 is TGTGCCAGCAGCTTACGGCGCGATGAGCAGTTCTTC.

The CDR3 loop reads CASTSGALGYNEKLFF. The CDR3 region has the DNA TGTGCCAGCACGTCCGGGGCCCTGGGATATAATGAAAAACTGTTTTTT. The V gene is TRBV28, the J gene TRBJ1-4; D is perhaps TRBD1 (5 bases). Between the trimmed V and J ends, which lost 7 bases and 4 bases, there was a span of 19 bases. Germline CDR1 reads MDHEN; CDR2 reads SYDVKM. The CDR3 is made up of 16 amino acids.

This chain joins TRBV11-2 and TRBJ1-2; D is uncertain. Germline CDR1 and CDR2: SGHAT and FQNNGV. The germline V and J ends were trimmed by 5 bases and 3 bases, with 13 bases remaining between them. The length of the CDR3 is 14 residues. CDR3 sequence (DNA): TGTGCCAGCAGCCTCTTAGCTGGGTACTATGGCTACACCTTC. Its protein is CASSLLAGYYGYTF.

The chain is built from TRBV19 and TRBJ2-7; 10 bases map to TRBD1. The CDR3 is made up of 14 amino acids. The V gene's germline CDR1 is LNHDA and CDR2 SQIVND (reference sequence). The junction had 7 bases not matched to a gene; V was cut back by 4 bases and J by 7 bases. CDR3: CASSTYRGQGEQYF. CDR3 nucleotides: TGTGCCAGTAGTACGTACAGGGGACAGGGGGAGCAGTACTTC. The full variable domain, its missing parts supplied by reference TRBV19 and TRBJ2-7, is DGGITQSPKYLFRKEGQNVTLSCEQNLNHDAMYWYRQDPGQGLRLIYYSQIVNDFQKGDIAEGYSVSREKKESFPLTVTSAQKNPTAFYLCASSTYRGQGEQYFGPGTRLTVT.

The chain joins TRBV5-1 to TRBJ2-2; D is undetermined. The V end was cut by 6 bases, the J end by 4 bases, with 13 bases between. From germline, CDR1 is SGHRS and CDR2 YFSETQ. This CDR3 is built from 14 residues. DNA for the CDR3: TGCGCCAGCACCCCCCCGGAACCCACCGGGGAGCTGTTTTTT. Its translation: CASTPPEPTGELFF.

V gene TRBV11-2 combines with J gene TRBJ2-7; TRBD2 might be the D (6 bases). With 1 base removed from V and 4 bases from J, the gap between germline ends came to 17 bases. CDR1 SGHAT and CDR2 FQNNGV come from the germline V gene. This CDR3 has 16 residues. CDR3 sequence (DNA): TGTGCCAGCAGCTTAGTCTTCACCCCCGGACTATACGAGCAGTACTTC. Translating it yields CASSLVFTPGLYEQYF.

The V call is TRBV7-9, the J call TRBJ1-1, with D perhaps matching TRBD1 (6 bases). From germline, CDR1 is SEHNR and CDR2 FQNEAQ (reference sequence). The V and J ends lost 1 base and 6 bases respectively, with 18 bases between them. The length of the CDR3 is 16 residues. Here the CDR3 reads CASSLGRNLWTAEAFF. CDR3 sequence (DNA): TGTGCCAGCAGCTTAGGTAGGAATCTCTGGACAGCTGAAGCTTTCTTT.

The rearrangement uses TRBV7-2 and TRBJ2-1; the D gene is possibly TRBD2 (5 bases). Germline CDR1 and CDR2: SGHTA and FQGNSA. V dropped 2 bases and J dropped 10 bases, with 18 bases sitting between them. The CDR3 contains 15 residues. The CDR3: CASSLRTLGVAEQFF. CDR3 nucleotides: TGTGCCAGCAGCTTAAGGACCCTCGGGGTGGCGGAGCAGTTCTTC.

V usage is TRBV6-5 and J usage is TRBJ1-2; possible D gene TRBD1, 6 bases. This CDR3 has 15 residues. V was pared by 6 bases and J by 6 bases, with 20 bases between. CDR1 is MNHEY and CDR2 is SVGAGI in the germline V gene. The CDR3: CASSRRGRGPNGYTF. CDR3 coding DNA: TGTGCCAGCAGCCGCCGGGGGCGAGGACCCAATGGCTACACCTTC.

This chain connects TRBV18 to TRBJ1-3; D is possibly TRBD1 (6 bases). V was shortened by 3 bases and J by 2 bases, with 14 bases between the two germline ends. Germline values: CDR1 KGHSH, CDR2 LQKENI. This CDR3 has 16 amino acids. The CDR3 region has the DNA TGTGCCAGCTCACCGACAGGAAGCACCACTGGAAACACCATATATTTT. Protein product: CASSPTGSTTGNTIYF.

This chain joins TRBV27 and TRBJ1-5, with 8 bases that match TRBD1. The CDR3 length is 13 residues. Germline CDR1 MNHEY, CDR2 SMNVEV (reference sequence). With V trimmed by 6 bases and J by 5 bases, 3 bases remained unmatched. CDR3 sequence reads: CASRKDRDQPQHF. The CDR3 DNA reads as TGTGCCAGCAGGAAGGACAGGGATCAGCCCCAGCATTTT.

The chain couples TRBV5-4 to TRBJ2-5; 8 bases fit TRBD2. J was trimmed by 5 bases and V by 1 base; bases with no gene match: 7. The length of the CDR3 is 15 residues. CDR1 SGHNT and CDR2 YYREEE come from the germline V gene (reference sequence). The CDR3 DNA reads TGTGCCAGCAGCTTGAAACTAGCGGTGCCGGAGACCCAGTACTTC. This translates into CASSLKLAVPETQYF.

DNA of the CDR3: TGTGCCAGCAGCCAGGGTTCCGCAAAGCAGTTCTTC. Translated, it gives CASSQGSAKQFF. The rearrangement links TRBV11-3 to TRBJ2-1; D perhaps matches TRBD1 (5 bases). CDR3 size: 12 residues. The germline V and J ends were trimmed by 5 bases and 11 bases, with 13 bases remaining between them. Germline loops: CDR1 SGHNT, CDR2 YENEEA.

This clone appeared once. CDR3 protein: CASSVRAPDTQYF. CDR3 bases: TGTGCCAGCAGCGTAAGGGCCCCAGATACGCAGTATTTT. The chain recombines TRBV9 with TRBJ2-3; D call uncertain. Per the germline V gene, CDR1 is SGDLS and CDR2 is YYNGEE. The CDR3 has 13 residues. V was shortened by 1 base and J by 4 bases, with 7 bases between the two germline ends.

The chain recombines TRBV7-9 with TRBJ2-2, with 12 bases that match TRBD2. Germline loops: CDR1 SEHNR, CDR2 FQNEAQ (reference sequence). The CDR3 is 17 residues long. The ends lost 3 bases at V and 3 bases at J; junction bases unmatched: 5. DNA of the CDR3: TGTGCCAGCAGCTTTGAGACTAGCGGGAGTCACACCGGGGAGCTGTTTTTT. Amino acid sequence: CASSFETSGSHTGELFF.

This chain joins TRBV28 and TRBJ2-1; 11 bases line up with TRBD2. J gave up 3 bases and V 5 bases, and 6 bases lay outside the gene matches. The CDR3 extends over 16 amino acids. Germline V gene sequence: CDR1 MDHEN, CDR2 SYDVKM. This chain's CDR3 is CASSHLGLADYNEQFF. The CDR3 coding sequence is TGTGCCAGCAGTCACTTGGGACTAGCGGACTACAATGAGCAGTTCTTC. Looking up the rest from reference TRBV28 and TRBJ2-1 gives the full variable domain: DVKVTQSSRYLVKRTGEKVFLECVQDMDHENMFWYRQDPGLGLRLIYFSYDVKMKEKGDIPEGYSVSREKKERFSLILESASTNQTSMYLCASSHLGLADYNEQFFGPGTRLTVL.

The rearrangement joins TRBV4-2 to TRBJ2-3, with D maybe TRBD1 (6 bases). Germline CDR1 reads LGHNA; CDR2 reads YNFKEQ. V was shortened by 3 bases and J by 6 bases, with 19 bases between the two germline ends. The CDR3 has 16 residues. This CDR3 reads CASSHGDRNLGDTQYF. The CDR3 coding sequence is TGTGCCAGCAGCCATGGTGACAGGAACCTCGGGGATACGCAGTATTTT.

The chain has TRBV6-6 and TRBJ1-2, with 9 bases that match TRBD1. The CDR3 has 16 amino acids. Germline CDR1 and CDR2: MNHNY and SVGAGI (reference sequence). V dropped 5 bases and J dropped 6; count of bases not matched to a gene: 13. DNA of the CDR3: TGTGCCAGCAGTCCCCCTATGGACAGGGGAACTAATGGCTACACCTTC. As protein: CASSPPMDRGTNGYTF.